This T cell receptor (beta chain) originates from a study of control samples from healthy donors and cancer patients. Produced via immunoSEQ multiplex PCR; TCRdb's table is partial and in-frame only. The sample lists 100,000 to 150,000 clones; approximately 92% were seen once. This CDR3 contains 15 residues. Trimming took off 2 bases at V and 4 bases at J, with 14 bases between the two ends. Germline V lookup: CDR1 MNHEY, CDR2 SVGAGI. The chain couples TRBV6-5 to TRBJ1-2; D may be TRBD1 (5 bases). This receptor was taken from a man of 80 years or more with head and neck cancer. The sequencing sample was made of PBMCs. This chain's CDR3 is CASSYASGRGYGYTF. The CDR3 DNA reads as TGTGCCAGCAGTTACGCTTCAGGGCGAGGCTATGGCTACACCTTC.